This T cell receptor (beta chain) came from a study of brain T cells in children with intractable seizures. Study conclusions and caveats: Pre- and post-surgery blood differed in depth, so pre-surgery absences may be undersampling. Only CDR3 sequence similarity suggested viral specificity, without known HCMV serostatus.

Deletions cut 6 bases from V and 10 bases from J, with 16 bases between. Germline CDR1 MNHEY, CDR2 SVGAGI. The CDR3 length is 14 residues. The sequenced cases were selected for having the highest brain T cell transcript signatures. The repertoire was sequenced with immunoSEQ multiplex PCR; TCRdb's copy has only in-frame clones and lacks some. The table includes 110,000 or so clones, 90% to 95% detected once. Details on this clone: Its antigen is not known.

The starting material was peripheral blood, obtained at surgery. J is TRBJ1-6 and V is TRBV6-5, with D possibly matching TRBD1 (6 bases). The sequence derives from a boy under two years old with hemimegalencephaly and intractable seizures. CDR3 loop: CASRRGGRGSPLHF. The CDR3 bases are TGTGCCAGCAGGAGGGGGGGGAGGGGATCACCCCTCCACTTT.